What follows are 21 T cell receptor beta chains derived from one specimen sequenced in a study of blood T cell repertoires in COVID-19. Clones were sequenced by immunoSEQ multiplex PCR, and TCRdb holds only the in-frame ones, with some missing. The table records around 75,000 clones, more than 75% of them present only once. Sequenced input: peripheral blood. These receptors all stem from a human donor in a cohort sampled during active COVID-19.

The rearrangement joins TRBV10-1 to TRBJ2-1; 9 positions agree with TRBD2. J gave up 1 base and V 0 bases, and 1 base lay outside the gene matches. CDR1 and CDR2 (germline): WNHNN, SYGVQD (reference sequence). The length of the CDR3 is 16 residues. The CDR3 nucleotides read TGCGCCAGCAGTGAGTCGGCGGGAGGGTCCTACAATGAGCAGTTCTTC. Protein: CASSESAGGSYNEQFF.

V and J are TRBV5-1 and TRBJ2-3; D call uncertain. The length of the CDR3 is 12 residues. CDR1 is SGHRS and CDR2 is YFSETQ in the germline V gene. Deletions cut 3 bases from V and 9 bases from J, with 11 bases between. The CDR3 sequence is CASSSDLRTQYF. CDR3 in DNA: TGCGCCAGCAGCTCGGATCTGAGGACGCAGTATTTT.

The DNA for the CDR3 is TGTGCCAGCAGTGAACTGGGGGCGTTGAACACTGAAGCTTTCTTT. This gives the protein CASSELGALNTEAFF. This chain links TRBV2 with TRBJ1-1; D might be TRBD1 (6 bases). V lost 2 bases and J 0 bases, leaving 10 bases between the germline ends. The CDR3 has 15 residues. CDR1 and CDR2 (germline): SNHLY, FYNNEI.

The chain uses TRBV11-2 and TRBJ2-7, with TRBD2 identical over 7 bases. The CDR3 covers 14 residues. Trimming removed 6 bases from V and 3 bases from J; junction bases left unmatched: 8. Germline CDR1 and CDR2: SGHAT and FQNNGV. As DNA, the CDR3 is TGTGCCAGCAGTCCAGTAACGGGGGGCTACGAGCAGTACTTC. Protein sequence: CASSPVTGGYEQYF.

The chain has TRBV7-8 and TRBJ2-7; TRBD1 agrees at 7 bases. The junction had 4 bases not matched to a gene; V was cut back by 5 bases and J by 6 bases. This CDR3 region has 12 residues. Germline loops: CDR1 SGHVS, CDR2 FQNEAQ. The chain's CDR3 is CASSPDRVEQYV. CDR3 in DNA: TGTGCCAGCAGCCCCGACAGGGTCGAGCAGTACGTC.

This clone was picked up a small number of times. CDR3 amino acids: CASRHQGGYEQYF. The CDR3 DNA follows: TGTGCCAGTAGGCATCAGGGGGGCTACGAGCAGTACTTC. This chain links TRBV19 with TRBJ2-7, with a tentative D call TRBD1 (7 bases). Trimming removed 6 bases from V and 3 bases from J, with 12 bases in between. Germline assignment: CDR1 LNHDA and CDR2 SQIVND (reference sequence). The CDR3 has 13 residues.

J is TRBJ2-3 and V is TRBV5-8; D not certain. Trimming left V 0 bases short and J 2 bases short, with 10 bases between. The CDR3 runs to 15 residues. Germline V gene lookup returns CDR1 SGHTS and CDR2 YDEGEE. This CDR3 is CASSLDTRHTDTQYF. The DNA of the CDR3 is TGTGCCAGCAGCTTGGACACCCGCCACACAGATACGCAGTATTTT.

CDR3: CASSPTGFSYNEQFF. As DNA, the CDR3 is TGTGCCAGCTCACCTACGGGGTTCTCCTACAATGAGCAGTTCTTC. This sequence joins TRBV18 and TRBJ2-1; TRBD2 is a possible D gene (5 bases). Trimming took off 3 bases at V and 0 bases at J, with 9 bases between the two ends. This CDR3 comprises 15 residues. CDR1 and CDR2 (germline): KGHSH, LQKENI.

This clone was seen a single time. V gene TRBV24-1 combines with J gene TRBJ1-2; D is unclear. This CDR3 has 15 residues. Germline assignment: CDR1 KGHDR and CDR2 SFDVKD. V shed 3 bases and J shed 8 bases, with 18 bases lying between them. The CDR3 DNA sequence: TGTGCCACCAGTGATCGGGGTCCTGGGCAGGAGGGCTACACCTTC. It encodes CATSDRGPGQEGYTF.

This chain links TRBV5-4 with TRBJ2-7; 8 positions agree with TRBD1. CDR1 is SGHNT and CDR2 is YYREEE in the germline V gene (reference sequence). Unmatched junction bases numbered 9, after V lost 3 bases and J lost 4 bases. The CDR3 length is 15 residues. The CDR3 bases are TGTGCCAGCAGCTACGCCGGGACAGGTCGTTACGAGCAGTACTTC. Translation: CASSYAGTGRYEQYF.

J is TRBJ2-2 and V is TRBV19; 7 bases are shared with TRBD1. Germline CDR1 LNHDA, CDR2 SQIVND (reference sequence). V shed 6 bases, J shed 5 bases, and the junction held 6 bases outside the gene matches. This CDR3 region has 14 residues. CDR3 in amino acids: CASSRQGRTGELFF. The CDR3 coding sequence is TGTGCCAGTAGCCGACAGGGCCGGACCGGGGAGCTGTTTTTT.

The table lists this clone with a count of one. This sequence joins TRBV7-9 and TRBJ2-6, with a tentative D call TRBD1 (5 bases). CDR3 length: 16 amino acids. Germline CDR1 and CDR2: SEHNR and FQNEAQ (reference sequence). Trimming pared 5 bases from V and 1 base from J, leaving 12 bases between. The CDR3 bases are TGTGCCAGCAGCGAGTCCAGGGTATCTGGGGCCAACGTCCTGACTTTC. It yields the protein CASSESRVSGANVLTF.

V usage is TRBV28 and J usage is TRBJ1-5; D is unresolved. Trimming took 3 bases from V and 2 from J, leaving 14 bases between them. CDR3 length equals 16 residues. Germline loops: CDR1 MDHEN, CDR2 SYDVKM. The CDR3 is CASSFLRSRGNQPQHF. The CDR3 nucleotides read TGTGCCAGCAGTTTTCTGAGATCTCGGGGCAATCAGCCCCAGCATTTT.

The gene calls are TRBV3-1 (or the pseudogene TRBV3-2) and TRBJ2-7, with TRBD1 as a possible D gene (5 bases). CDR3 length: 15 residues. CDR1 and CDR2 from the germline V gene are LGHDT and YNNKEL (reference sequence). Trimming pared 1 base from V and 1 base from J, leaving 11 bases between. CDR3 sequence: CASSQGNSGSYEQYF. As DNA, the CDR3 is TGTGCCAGCAGCCAAGGAAACTCAGGGTCCTACGAGCAGTACTTC.

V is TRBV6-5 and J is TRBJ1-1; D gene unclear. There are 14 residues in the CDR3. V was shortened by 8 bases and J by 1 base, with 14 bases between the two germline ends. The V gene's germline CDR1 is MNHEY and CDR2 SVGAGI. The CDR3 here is CASRPGEKNTEAFF. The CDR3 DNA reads TGTGCCAGCCGACCCGGGGAGAAGAACACTGAAGCTTTCTTT.

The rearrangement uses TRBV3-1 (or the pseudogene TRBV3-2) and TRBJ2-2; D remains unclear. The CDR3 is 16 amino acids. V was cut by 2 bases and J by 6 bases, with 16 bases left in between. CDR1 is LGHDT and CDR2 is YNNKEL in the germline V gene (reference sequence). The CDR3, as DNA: TGTGCCAGCAGCCAAACCTACGATCCCGGTGCCGGGGAGCTGTTTTTT. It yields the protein CASSQTYDPGAGELFF.

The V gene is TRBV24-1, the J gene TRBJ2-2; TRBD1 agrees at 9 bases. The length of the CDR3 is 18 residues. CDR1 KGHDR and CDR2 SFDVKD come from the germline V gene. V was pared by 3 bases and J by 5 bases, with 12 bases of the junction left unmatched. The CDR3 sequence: CATSDRPLQGAWTGELFF. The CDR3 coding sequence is TGTGCCACCAGTGATCGCCCCCTACAGGGGGCATGGACCGGGGAGCTGTTTTTT.

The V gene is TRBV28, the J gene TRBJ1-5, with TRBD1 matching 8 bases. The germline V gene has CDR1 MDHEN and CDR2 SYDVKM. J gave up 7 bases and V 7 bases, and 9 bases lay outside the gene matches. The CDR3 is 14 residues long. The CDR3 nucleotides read TGTGCCAGCATCCTGACAGGGGCGGAACAGCCCCAGCATTTT. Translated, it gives CASILTGAEQPQHF.

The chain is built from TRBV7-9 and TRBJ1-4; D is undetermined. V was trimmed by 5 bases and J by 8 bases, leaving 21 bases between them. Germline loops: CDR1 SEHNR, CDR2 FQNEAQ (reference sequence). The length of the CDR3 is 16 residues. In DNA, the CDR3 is TGTGCCAGCAGCGCATCCTGGTCACCAGTACGCGAAAAACTGTTTTTT. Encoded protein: CASSASWSPVREKLFF.

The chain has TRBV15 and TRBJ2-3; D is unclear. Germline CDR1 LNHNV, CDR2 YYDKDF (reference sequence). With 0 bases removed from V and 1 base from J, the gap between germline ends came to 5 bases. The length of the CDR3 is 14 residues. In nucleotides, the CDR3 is TGTGCCACCAGCAGAGATCATGGCACAGATACGCAGTATTTT. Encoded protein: CATSRDHGTDTQYF. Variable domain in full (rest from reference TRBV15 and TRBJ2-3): DAMVIQNPRYQVTQFGKPVTLSCSQTLNHNVMYWYQQKSSQAPKLLFHYYDKDFNNEADTPDNFQSRRPNTSFCFLDIRSPGLGDTAMYLCATSRDHGTDTQYFGPGTRLTVL.

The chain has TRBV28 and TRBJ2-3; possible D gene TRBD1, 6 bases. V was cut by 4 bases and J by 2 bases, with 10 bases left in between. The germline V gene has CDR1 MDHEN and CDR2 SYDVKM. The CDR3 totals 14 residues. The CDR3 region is CASSSGQHTDTQYF. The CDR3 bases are TGTGCCAGCAGTTCGGGACAACACACAGATACGCAGTATTTT.